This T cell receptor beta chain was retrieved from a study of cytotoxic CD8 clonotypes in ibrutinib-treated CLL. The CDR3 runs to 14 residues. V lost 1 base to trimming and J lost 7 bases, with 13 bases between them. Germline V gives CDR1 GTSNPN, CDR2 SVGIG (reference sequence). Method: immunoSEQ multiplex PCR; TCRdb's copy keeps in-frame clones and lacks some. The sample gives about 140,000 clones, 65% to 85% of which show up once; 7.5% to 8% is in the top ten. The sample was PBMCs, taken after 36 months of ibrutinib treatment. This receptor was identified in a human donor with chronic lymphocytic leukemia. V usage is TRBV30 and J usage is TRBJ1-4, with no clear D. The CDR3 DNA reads TGTGCCTGGAGTGGTCAAGGGAAGGGTGAAAAACTGTTTTTT. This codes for CAWSGQGKGEKLFF.